Listed below are T cell receptor beta chains from one sample, sequenced in a study of neoadjuvant anti-PD-1 for oral cavity cancer. Using immunoSEQ multiplex PCR, the repertoire was profiled, and TCRdb retains in-frame clones only, with some absent. This sample has approximately 7,000 clones, with roughly 79% found just once. The specimen comprised PBMCs, sampled before nivolumab (anti-PD-1) treatment. These receptors were taken from a person between 35 and 79 years old with oral cavity squamous cell carcinoma. The CDR3 runs from the conserved cysteine through the conserved F or W. A D gene is named only where the DNA matches it firmly. Where a row states a size, it is once, few, many or the class of an expanded clone; other rows omit it.

d_gene: NA
abundance: NA
v_gene: TRBV27
j_gene: TRBJ1-6
CDR3aa: CASSPDWYSPLHF
CDR3nt: TGTGCCAGCAGTCCCGATTGGTATTCACCCCTCCACTTT

d_gene: NA
abundance: NA
v_gene: TRBV10-3
j_gene: TRBJ2-7
CDR3aa: CAITSGSSSYEQYF
CDR3nt: TGTGCCATCACGAGCGGGTCCAGCTCCTACGAGCAGTACTTC

d_gene: TRBD1
abundance: NA
v_gene: TRBV7-9
j_gene: TRBJ1-4
CDR3aa: CASSPQGAREKLFF
CDR3nt: TGTGCCAGCAGCCCCCAGGGGGCGCGAGAAAAACTGTTTTTT

d_gene: NA
abundance: NA
v_gene: TRBV5-6
j_gene: TRBJ2-1
CDR3aa: CASSTRSGGLGWDEQFF
CDR3nt: TGTGCCAGCAGCACCCGTTCCGGGGGTTTAGGGTGGGATGAGCAGTTCTTC

d_gene: NA
abundance: NA
v_gene: TRBV11-2
j_gene: TRBJ2-3
CDR3aa: CASTASTDTQYF
CDR3nt: TGTGCCAGCACAGCGAGCACAGATACGCAGTATTTT

d_gene: NA
abundance: NA
v_gene: TRBV19
j_gene: TRBJ1-2
CDR3aa: CASSRPGDKNYGYTF
CDR3nt: TGTGCCAGTAGTCGCCCCGGGGACAAGAACTATGGCTACACCTTC

d_gene: TRBD1
abundance: NA
v_gene: TRBV19
j_gene: TRBJ1-2
CDR3aa: CASSMDRGPYGYTF
CDR3nt: TGTGCCAGTAGTATGGACAGGGGCCCCTATGGCTACACCTTC

d_gene: NA
abundance: NA
v_gene: TRBV9
j_gene: TRBJ1-1
CDR3aa: CASSVAGSTEAFF
CDR3nt: TGTGCCAGCAGCGTAGCCGGGAGCACTGAAGCTTTCTTT

d_gene: NA
abundance: NA
v_gene: TRBV7-6
j_gene: TRBJ2-1
CDR3aa: CASSSTPPTRVPEQFF
CDR3nt: TGTGCCAGCAGCTCGACCCCGCCCACAAGGGTTCCTGAGCAGTTCTTC

d_gene: NA
abundance: once
v_gene: TRBV15
j_gene: TRBJ1-2
CDR3aa: CATSGGLWDYGYTF
CDR3nt: TGTGCCACCAGCGGGGGACTTTGGGACTATGGCTACACCTTC

d_gene: TRBD1
abundance: NA
v_gene: TRBV5-1
j_gene: TRBJ2-1
CDR3aa: CASSLGQGADEQFF
CDR3nt: TGCGCCAGCAGCTTGGGACAGGGGGCTGATGAGCAGTTCTTC

d_gene: NA
abundance: NA
v_gene: TRBV6-1
j_gene: TRBJ1-1
CDR3aa: CASSETDSKGTEAFF
CDR3nt: TGTGCCAGCAGTGAAACTGACTCGAAGGGAACTGAAGCTTTCTTT

d_gene: NA
abundance: NA
v_gene: TRBV7-9
j_gene: TRBJ1-1
CDR3aa: CASSFRLDEAFF
CDR3nt: TGTGCCAGCAGCTTCCGCCTAGATGAAGCTTTCTTT

d_gene: NA
abundance: NA
v_gene: TRBV6-5
j_gene: TRBJ2-7
CDR3aa: CASSYSPYEQYF
CDR3nt: TGTGCCAGCAGTTACTCGCCCTACGAGCAGTACTTC

d_gene: TRBD1
abundance: NA
v_gene: TRBV2
j_gene: TRBJ2-7
CDR3aa: CASSGETGTDYEQYF
CDR3nt: TGTGCCAGCAGTGGGGAGACAGGGACGGACTACGAGCAGTACTTC

d_gene: NA
abundance: NA
v_gene: TRBV6-1
j_gene: TRBJ2-1
CDR3aa: CATSTGNLDNEQFF
CDR3nt: TGTGCCACCTCCACAGGGAATCTGGACAATGAGCAGTTCTTC

d_gene: NA
abundance: NA
v_gene: TRBV6-1
j_gene: TRBJ2-7
CDR3aa: CASQGQMNSYEQYF
CDR3nt: TGTGCCAGCCAGGGGCAGATGAACTCCTACGAGCAGTACTTC